Presented here are 28 T cell receptor beta chains from one specimen sequenced in a study of human T cells and chemical hapten exposure. One entry per CDR3 protein results from TCRdb running MiXCR on the RACE reads. The sample records 35,000 to 50,000 distinct CDR3 sequences, around 12% being singletons. The sample's time point: pre-sensitization, week 0. Regarding treatment: therapeutic diphenylcyclopropenone sensitization with weekly scalp DPC. The sample here was whole blood, taken in connection with sensitization to the hapten diphenylcyclopropenone (DPC). The source is a young woman with alopecia areata. Some clones in this sample may be carry-over from other donors' samples.

This clonotype turned up a few times. The rearrangement uses TRBV27 and TRBJ1-2, with a weak D call TRBD1 (5 bases). Trimming took 5 bases from V and 4 from J, leaving 11 bases between them. The CDR3 is 13 residues long. Germline-derived CDR1 and CDR2 are MNHEY and SMNVEV (reference sequence). CDR3 in amino acids: CASSPGLGYGYTF. CDR3 DNA: TGTGCCAGCAGTCCGGGGCTAGGCTATGGCTACACCTTC.

This chain links TRBV7-3 with TRBJ2-2; TRBD2 aligns across 7 bases. The CDR3 is 15 amino acids. Germline CDR1 is SGHTA and CDR2 is FQGTGA. The V gene end was trimmed by 2 bases and the J gene end by 5 bases; junction bases not matched to a gene: 5. DNA for the CDR3: TGTGCCAGCAGCTTACAGGGAGGGATGACCGGGGAGCTGTTTTTT. Protein: CASSLQGGMTGELFF.

In this sample, this clonotype turned up many times. This rearrangement joins TRBV4-2 to TRBJ1-4; D may be TRBD1 (6 bases). The CDR3 spans 14 residues. V lost 6 bases and J 4 bases, leaving 12 bases between the germline ends. Germline-derived CDR1 and CDR2 are LGHNA and YNFKEQ. The CDR3 loop reads CASSPGQNNEKLFF. The DNA for the CDR3 is TGTGCCAGCAGTCCTGGACAGAATAATGAAAAACTGTTTTTT.

Note on this clonotype: A much larger clone differs from this one at a single base, so this may be a read error. The chain uses TRBV6-5 and TRBJ2-3; TRBD1 is a possible D gene (5 bases). Matching the DNA end better, TRBJ1-5 makes the J call doubtful. The CDR3 spans 16 residues. The germline CDR1 and CDR2 sequences are MNHEY and SVGAGI. CDR3 DNA: TGTGCCAGCAGTCCCGGGACCGCGGCCGGCACAGATACGCAGCATTTT. Protein sequence: CASSPGTAAGTDTQHF.

About this clonotype itself: Given a much more abundant clone one base away, this may be a read error. J is TRBJ2-1 and V is TRBV11-2; D is undetermined. With 0 bases removed from V and 8 bases from J, the gap between germline ends came to 2 bases. The germline CDR1 and CDR2 sequences are SGHAT and FQNNGV. The CDR3 spans 11 residues. CDR3 protein: CASSLEHEQFF. The CDR3 DNA follows: TGTGCCAGCAGCTTAGAGCATGAGCAGTTCTTC.

Only a few counts were recorded for this clonotype. This chain connects TRBV28 to TRBJ2-7; D gene ambiguous. The CDR3 loop spans 12 amino acids. The germline V and J ends were trimmed by 7 bases and 4 bases, with 11 bases remaining between them. From germline, CDR1 is MDHEN and CDR2 SYDVKM. The CDR3 DNA is TGTGCCAGCACCCACCTCCGGTACGAGCAGTACTTC. Its translation: CASTHLRYEQYF.

This clonotype appeared a few times. The genes are TRBV6-5 and TRBJ2-7, with 7 bases identical to TRBD1. After removal of 6 bases from V and 2 bases from J, the junction contained 4 bases not matched to a gene. CDR1 is MNHEY and CDR2 is SVGAGI in the germline V gene. This CDR3 has 13 residues. The CDR3 spells CASSPQGPYEQYF. CDR3 DNA sequence: TGTGCCAGCAGCCCACAGGGGCCCTACGAGCAGTACTTC.

This clonotype showed up just a few times. This chain links TRBV18 with TRBJ2-3, with 10 bases matching TRBD2. J lost 4 bases, V lost 0 bases, and 4 bases had no gene match. The CDR3 has 16 amino acids. Looked up from germline, CDR1 is KGHSH and CDR2 is LQKENI. CDR3: CASSPPIGLAADTQYF. The DNA for the CDR3 is TGTGCCAGCTCACCACCCATAGGACTAGCGGCAGATACGCAGTATTTT. The variable domain in full, with the rest retrieved from reference TRBV18 and TRBJ2-3, is NAGVMQNPRHLVRRRGQEARLRCSPMKGHSHVYWYRQLPEEGLKFMVYLQKENIIDESGMPKERFSAEFPKEGPSILRIQQVVRGDSAAYFCASSPPIGLAADTQYFGPGTRLTVL.

This clonotype was detected many times. The rearrangement links TRBV7-3 to TRBJ2-3; 8 bases map to TRBD2. Germline-derived CDR1 and CDR2 are SGHTA and FQGTGA. The CDR3 is 15 residues long. V lost 5 bases, J lost 3 bases, and 7 bases stayed unmatched. CDR3 region: CASSTTGTRTDTQYF. The DNA of the CDR3 is TGTGCCAGCAGCACCACCGGGACTAGAACAGATACGCAGTATTTT.

CDR3 DNA sequence: TGCAGCGTTGGAGGAGCGGGATACACCTTC. It yields the protein CSVGGAGYTF. The chain recombines TRBV29-1 with TRBJ1-2; D is ambiguous. The ends were cut back, 4 bases at V and 11 bases at J, with 11 bases in the middle. This CDR3 spans 10 amino acids. The germline CDR1 and CDR2 sequences are SQVTM and ANQGSEA.

This clonotype was detected ten times or more. The chain is built from TRBV28 and TRBJ2-7; no firm D call. Germline assignment: CDR1 MDHEN and CDR2 SYDVKM. CDR3 length: 16 amino acids. Trimming removed 2 bases at V and 0 bases at J, with 14 bases between. CDR3 in DNA: TGTGCCAGCAGTTTACAGGTAGATTCGGGCTCCTACGAGCAGTACTTC. It encodes CASSLQVDSGSYEQYF.

This clonotype was seen at least ten times. J is TRBJ2-1 and V is TRBV6-5; D might be TRBD2 (5 bases). The CDR3 is 12 residues long. The ends were cut back, 2 bases at V and 8 bases at J, with 7 bases in the middle. CDR1 is MNHEY, CDR2 SVGAGI, per germline. The CDR3 sequence is CASSYRGDEQFF. The CDR3 nucleotides are TGTGCCAGCAGTTACCGGGGAGATGAGCAGTTCTTC.

This clonotype was picked up many times. This chain connects TRBV6-5 to TRBJ1-1, with 8 bases that match TRBD1. The germline V gene encodes CDR1 MNHEY and CDR2 SVGAGI. This CDR3 is 14 amino acids long. The V gene end was trimmed by 6 bases and the J gene end by 4 bases; junction bases not matched to a gene: 7. The CDR3, as DNA: TGTGCCAGCAGACGGGGACAGGCGGGCACTGAAGCTTTCTTT. Its protein is CASRRGQAGTEAFF.

The chain recombines TRBV29-1 with TRBJ2-3, with D uncertain. The germline V gene has CDR1 SQVTM and CDR2 ANQGSEA. The CDR3 consists of 10 residues. This CDR3 reads CITSTDTQYF. For the CDR3, the DNA is TGCATCACGAGCACAGATACGCAGTATTTT.

The genes are TRBV11-3 and TRBJ2-5; TRBD2 matches at 14 bases. The CDR3 has 19 residues. V was pared by 1 base and J by 9 bases, with 16 bases of the junction left unmatched. Germline V gene sequence: CDR1 SGHNT, CDR2 YENEEA. The CDR3 region has the DNA TGTGCCAGCAGCTTAGGACCTTCCGCGGGACTAGCGGGAGAAATGGCCCAGTACTTC. This sequence encodes CASSLGPSAGLAGEMAQYF.

This clonotype occurred many times. The chain employs TRBV11-2 and TRBJ2-1, with D possibly being TRBD2 (6 bases). V lost 5 bases and J lost 9, with 14 bases in between. CDR3 length equals 13 residues. Germline lookup yields CDR1 SGHAT and CDR2 FQNNGV. CDR3 DNA: TGTGCCAGCAGCCAAAGACTAGAAGGTGAGCAGTTCTTC. Amino acid sequence: CASSQRLEGEQFF.

The J gene is TRBJ1-2, the V gene TRBV3-1; D is undetermined. Looked up from germline, CDR1 is LGHDT and CDR2 is YNNKEL (reference sequence). The CDR3 loop spans 14 amino acids. Trimming took 2 bases from V and 2 from J, leaving 9 bases between them. This CDR3 reads CASSQRWGNYGYTF. As DNA, the CDR3 is TGTGCCAGCAGCCAACGTTGGGGAAACTATGGCTACACCTTC. The full variable domain, rest sourced from reference TRBV3-1 and TRBJ1-2, is DTAVSQTPKYLVTQMGNDKSIKCEQNLGHDTMYWYKQDSKKFLKIMFSYNNKELIINETVPNRFSPKSPDKAHLNLHINSLELGDSAVYFCASSQRWGNYGYTFGSGTRLTVV.

This clonotype has just a few counts. The rearrangement links TRBV7-8 to TRBJ2-7, with TRBD1 identical over 7 bases. Germline loops: CDR1 SGHVS, CDR2 FQNEAQ. V dropped 7 bases and J dropped 1; count of bases not matched to a gene: 4. The CDR3 extends over 13 amino acids. Here the CDR3 reads CASNRGPSYEQYF. In nucleotides, the CDR3 is TGTGCCAGCAATAGGGGGCCGTCCTACGAGCAGTACTTC.

In its sample, this clonotype was seen a few times. This chain links TRBV6-2 or TRBV6-3 with TRBJ1-4, with D perhaps matching TRBD1 (5 bases). The CDR3 is made up of 15 amino acids. Between the trimmed V and J ends, which lost 5 bases and 4 bases, there was a span of 14 bases. Germline lookup yields CDR1 MNHEY and CDR2 SVGEGT. CDR3 region: CASSLPGRHNEKLFF. The CDR3 region has the DNA TGTGCCAGCAGTCTACCGGGACGGCATAATGAAAAACTGTTTTTT.

This clonotype was detected ten times or more. The chain links TRBV9 to TRBJ2-1, with D perhaps matching TRBD2 (5 bases). Germline V gene sequence: CDR1 SGDLS, CDR2 YYNGEE. Trimming pared 6 bases from V and 0 bases from J, leaving 19 bases between. The CDR3 runs to 17 residues. The chain's CDR3 is CASNSRERRSSYNEQFF. In DNA form, the CDR3 reads TGTGCCAGCAACTCTAGGGAGCGCCGAAGCTCCTACAATGAGCAGTTCTTC.

The J gene is TRBJ2-1, the V gene TRBV5-1; D may be TRBD1 or TRBD2 (5 bases each). This CDR3 is built from 16 residues. Trimming took 5 bases from V and 1 from J, leaving 16 bases between them. CDR1 is SGHRS and CDR2 is YFSETQ in the germline V gene. The CDR3 DNA reads TGCGCCAGCAGGCTCGAGGGGCGGACGTCCTACAATGAGCAGTTCTTC. It encodes CASRLEGRTSYNEQFF.

The chain has TRBV18 and TRBJ1-4, with D perhaps TRBD1 (6 bases). Trimming removed 1 base from V and 7 bases from J, with 7 bases in between. Germline values: CDR1 KGHSH, CDR2 LQKENI. The CDR3 spans 13 residues. CDR3 coding DNA: TGTGCCAGCTCACCACGGGGGGCTGAAAAACTGTTTTTT. Translated, it gives CASSPRGAEKLFF. Full variable domain (outside the CDR3, taken from reference TRBV18 and TRBJ1-4): NAGVMQNPRHLVRRRGQEARLRCSPMKGHSHVYWYRQLPEEGLKFMVYLQKENIIDESGMPKERFSAEFPKEGPSILRIQQVVRGDSAAYFCASSPRGAEKLFFGSGTQLSVL.

The table lists this clonotype with many counts. This chain joins TRBV20-1 and TRBJ2-1; D might be TRBD1 or TRBD2, each matching 5 bases. The CDR3 sequence is 14 residues long. Germline CDR1 and CDR2: DFQATT and SNEGSKA (reference sequence). The ends were cut back, 7 bases at V and 6 bases at J, with 19 bases in the middle. The CDR3 nucleotides are TGCAGTGTCGCGAGGGGCACACAGATCAATGAGCAGTTCTTC. Protein product: CSVARGTQINEQFF.

This clonotype was counted a few times. The chain recombines TRBV11-2 with TRBJ2-1; the match to TRBD2 covers 12 bases. With V trimmed by 0 bases and J by 9 bases, 6 bases remained unmatched. CDR1 SGHAT and CDR2 FQNNGV come from the germline V gene. The CDR3 covers 16 residues. This chain's CDR3 is CASSLDLAGGVSEQFF. In DNA form, the CDR3 reads TGTGCCAGCAGCTTAGATCTAGCGGGAGGGGTTTCTGAGCAGTTCTTC.

CDR3 sequence: CASSGSGTVQETQYF. CDR3 bases: TGTGCCAGCAGCGGGTCCGGGACGGTCCAAGAGACCCAGTACTTC. This chain connects TRBV28 to TRBJ2-5, with D perhaps given as TRBD1 or TRBD2 (5 bases each). The CDR3 extends over 15 amino acids. In germline, CDR1 is MDHEN, CDR2 SYDVKM. Trimming pared 6 bases from V and 1 base from J, leaving 15 bases between.

For this clonotype: A much larger clone differs by one base, so this may be a read error. This chain links TRBV5-4 with TRBJ1-1; D possibly corresponds to TRBD1 (6 bases). This CDR3 is 13 amino acids long. Germline loops: CDR1 SGHNT, CDR2 YYREEE (reference sequence). V was shortened by 4 bases and J by 0 bases, with 7 bases between the two germline ends. The CDR3 nucleotides are TGTGCCAGCAGCGGACAGATGAACACTGAAGCTTTCTTT. Encoded protein: CASSGQMNTEAFF.

This clonotype was counted many times. The chain combines TRBV5-1 with TRBJ2-7; maybe TRBD2 (6 bases). The ends were cut back, 4 bases at V and 0 bases at J, with 14 bases in the middle. The CDR3 covers 15 residues. Germline V CDR1 and CDR2: SGHRS, YFSETQ. The CDR3 region is CASSVGTASSYEQYF. The CDR3 nucleotides read TGCGCCAGCAGCGTAGGGACTGCCAGCTCCTACGAGCAGTACTTC.

Many counts were recorded for this clonotype. The chain links TRBV20-1 to TRBJ2-6, with D perhaps given as TRBD1 or TRBD2 (5 bases each). Germline lookup yields CDR1 DFQATT and CDR2 SNEGSKA (reference sequence). The CDR3 has 15 amino acids. Trimming took 5 bases from V and 0 from J, leaving 11 bases between them. The DNA of the CDR3 is TGCAGTGCTGTCGGGGCTGACTCTGGGGCCAACGTCCTGACTTTC. This codes for CSAVGADSGANVLTF.